Reported below is one T cell receptor beta chain. Its antigen remains unknown. Trimming at V came to 8 bases and at J to 7 bases, leaving 10 bases not matched to a gene. This CDR3 region has 16 residues. The germline gives CDR1 LGHDT, CDR2 YNNKEL (reference sequence). Full-length variable regions came from constant-region reverse primers plus semi-nested Nested Universal Primer A PCR. TCRdb used MiXCR to reprocess the 5' RACE reads, holding one entry per CDR3 protein. The table has around 44,000 distinct CDR3 sequences, approximately 22% seen once. Overall study results and limits: Tumor-infiltrating Treg TCR alpha and beta sequences overlapped most with tumor naive CD4+ T cells, then blood naive.

Cells sorted as Tregs were CD4+, CD25+ and CD127-/low. The source material was Tregs sorted from blood. This TCR was sampled from a female donor with breast cancer. This rearrangement joins TRBV3-1 to TRBJ2-1, with 14 bases matching TRBD2. The CDR3 sequence: CASGRPTSGRGNEQFF. CDR3 nucleotides: TGTGCCAGCGGCCGCCCGACTAGCGGGAGGGGTAATGAGCAGTTCTTC.